These 21 T cell receptor beta chains were all obtained from the same sample, sequenced in a study of human CD8 memory T cell subsets (dated by TCRdb to 2018 to 2021). Sequenced using a NextSeq 550. A Human TCR Profiling Kit was used to prepare UMI-labeled 5' RACE TCRbeta libraries. The reads went through TCRdb reprocessing, and each CDR3 protein sequence gets one entry with no DNA. The table kept for this sample lists 15,000 to 20,000 distinct CDR3 sequences. Of the sample, approximately 5.5% falls within the top ten clones. Sequenced input: CD8+ stem-like memory T cells (TSCM and TCM) sorted from PBMCs. The cell subset or site label of this sample denotes: stem-like memory CD8 T cells (TSTEM), CCR7+ PD-1- TIGIT-. The origin of the receptors is a human donor in good health.

This chain joins TRBV29-1 and TRBJ2-7; TCRdb returns TRBD1, unconfirmable since there is no DNA. Germline CDR1 is SQVTM and CDR2 is ANQGSEA. This CDR3 is 14 amino acids long. CDR3 amino acids: CSVDHGTGSTEQYF.

V is TRBV4-1 and J is TRBJ2-1; TCRdb lists TRBD1, though no DNA is available to test this call. CDR3 size: 16 residues. CDR1 and CDR2 (germline): MGHRA, YSYEKL. The CDR3 spells CASSPLGQGIDNEQFF.

This chain joins TRBV6-2 or TRBV6-3 and TRBJ2-7; the D call from TCRdb, TRBD2, cannot be confirmed without DNA. Germline V CDR1 and CDR2: MNHEY, SVGEGT. The CDR3 sequence is 14 residues long. The CDR3 loop reads CASSFRASSGEQYF.

The chain employs TRBV2 and TRBJ2-7; TCRdb indicates TRBD2, and absent DNA this call remains unverified. Germline CDR1 reads SNHLY; CDR2 reads FYNNEI. This CDR3 contains 13 residues. CDR3 protein: CASRGLPSYEQYF.

The CDR3 protein is CASSSGTGTYEQYF. The chain is built from TRBV7-7 and TRBJ2-7; as DNA is missing, the TRBD1 call by TCRdb cannot be tested. The CDR3 totals 14 residues. Germline V lookup: CDR1 SSHAT, CDR2 FNYEAQ (reference sequence).

Judged by frequency, this clonotype is medium-sized (0.01 to 0.1%). The chain couples TRBV29-1 to TRBJ1-3; with no DNA, the TCRdb D assignment of TRBD1 cannot be verified. Per the germline V gene, CDR1 is SQVTM and CDR2 is ANQGSEA. This CDR3 has 13 residues. The CDR3 region is CSVYGRDGNTIYF.

Considering frequency, this clonotype is medium-sized. The chain links TRBV18 to TRBJ1-1. The CDR3 runs 17 residues. Germline V gene lookup returns CDR1 KGHSH and CDR2 LQKENI. The CDR3 loop is CASSPPFGRTMNTEAFF. The whole variable domain, filled in from reference TRBV18 and TRBJ1-1, reads NAGVMQNPRHLVRRRGQEARLRCSPMKGHSHVYWYRQLPEEGLKFMVYLQKENIIDESGMPKERFSAEFPKEGPSILRIQQVVRGDSAAYFCASSPPFGRTMNTEAFFGQGTRLTVV.

The chain uses TRBV27 and TRBJ2-7; TCRdb's D call, TRBD2, is unchecked because there is no DNA. The CDR3 has 15 amino acids. CDR1 MNHEY and CDR2 SMNVEV come from the germline V gene (reference sequence). The CDR3 protein is CASSPPGLATYEQYF.

The chain uses TRBV6-5 and TRBJ2-2; absent DNA, TCRdb's TRBD2 call cannot be checked. The CDR3 is 18 residues long. Germline values: CDR1 MNHEY, CDR2 SVGAGI. The CDR3 sequence is CASSQNTLAGGPNGELFF.

The chain links TRBV12-3 or TRBV12-4 to TRBJ2-3. The CDR3 is 13 residues long. The CDR3 here is CASSLGSTDTQYF.

This chain connects TRBV7-9 to TRBJ1-1; no DNA is available, so the TRBD1 call from TCRdb remains unchecked. CDR3 length: 16 residues. Germline CDR1 SEHNR, CDR2 FQNEAQ (reference sequence). This CDR3 is CASSLAGTRGHTEAFF.

V and J are TRBV7-8 and TRBJ1-5; no DNA is available, so the TRBD1 call from TCRdb remains unchecked. Germline CDR1 is SGHVS and CDR2 is FQNEAQ. The CDR3 sequence is 15 residues long. CDR3 amino acids: CASSTRQGGNQPQHF.

The rearrangement links TRBV7-2 to TRBJ1-1; with no DNA, the TCRdb D assignment of TRBD1 cannot be verified. The germline V gene encodes CDR1 SGHTA and CDR2 FQGNSA. This CDR3 is built from 16 residues. CDR3 loop: CASSLGGAGGRTEAFF.

The chain couples TRBV7-9 to TRBJ2-1. The length of the CDR3 is 15 residues. Per the germline V gene, CDR1 is SEHNR and CDR2 is FQNEAQ (reference sequence). CDR3 in amino acids: CASSLASPSYNEQFF.

The chain has TRBV12-3 or TRBV12-4 and TRBJ2-3; TCRdb reports TRBD2, a call that lacks DNA to check it against. There are 16 residues in the CDR3. CDR3: CASSFGLAGVSDTQYF.

This sequence joins TRBV5-1 and TRBJ2-2; TCRdb's assignment of TRBD1 cannot be checked, as there is no DNA. Germline CDR1 and CDR2: SGHRS and YFSETQ. CDR3 length: 16 amino acids. CDR3 sequence: CASSRRTGGEAGELFF. Variable domain in full (rest from reference TRBV5-1 and TRBJ2-2): KAGVTQTPRYLIKTRGQQVTLSCSPISGHRSVSWYQQTPGQGLQFLFEYFSETQRNKGNFPGRFSGRQFSNSRSEMNVSTLELGDSALYLCASSRRTGGEAGELFFGEGSRLTVL.

The V and J genes are TRBV7-9 and TRBJ2-1; TCRdb outputs TRBD1, but without DNA this stays unchecked. CDR1 is SEHNR and CDR2 is FQNEAQ in the germline V gene (reference sequence). The CDR3 has 15 amino acids. The CDR3 here is CASSFLGQGENEQFF.

This chain uses TRBV6-5 with TRBJ2-2; there is no DNA to check the TCRdb D call of TRBD1. The CDR3 covers 16 residues. Germline lookup yields CDR1 MNHEY and CDR2 SVGAGI. CDR3 loop: CASSYSPTGETGELFF.

The rearrangement uses TRBV5-1 and TRBJ1-1; the TCRdb D gene call, TRBD1, has no DNA to confirm it. The CDR3 extends over 15 amino acids. Germline-derived CDR1 and CDR2 are SGHRS and YFSETQ. The CDR3 loop is CASSFGAGGGTEAFF. The complete variable domain, with remaining parts taken from reference TRBV5-1 and TRBJ1-1, reads KAGVTQTPRYLIKTRGQQVTLSCSPISGHRSVSWYQQTPGQGLQFLFEYFSETQRNKGNFPGRFSGRQFSNSRSEMNVSTLELGDSALYLCASSFGAGGGTEAFFGQGTRLTVV.

This sequence joins TRBV27 and TRBJ2-2; TCRdb's D call, TRBD2, is unchecked because there is no DNA. The germline V gene encodes CDR1 MNHEY and CDR2 SMNVEV (reference sequence). This CDR3 contains 14 residues. The CDR3 spells CASSFSGRAGELFF.

The chain uses TRBV5-6 and TRBJ1-1. This CDR3 has 12 amino acids. The germline gives CDR1 SGHDT, CDR2 YYEEEE. Here the CDR3 reads CASSLVRAEAFF.